The TCR beta chain described here comes from a study of shared clonotypes between healthy human individuals. Selected positively for CCR7 and CD45RO-negative, naive CD8 cells excluded terminally differentiated effector memory CD45RA+ cells. Nashville, Tennessee was home to all donors, who were Caucasian adults. Study results and limitations: Only a few donors were included, so the genetic and exposure-history diversity represented was limited. Against clonotypes common to all four donors, non-shared ones had lower generation probabilities.

This clone was seen only once. Its target is not known. Every subset's genomic DNA went evenly onto several immunoSEQ plates. The protocol was immunoSEQ multiplex PCR, while the TCRdb copy is restricted to in-frame clones and leaves out a portion. This table holds approximately 2,000,000 clones, around 93% found once. The sequencing input was naive CD8+ T cells from PBMCs. The clonotype originates from a man aged 18 to 29 in good health. Some clones in this sample may be carry-over from other donors' samples.

CDR3 nucleotides: TGCGCCAGCAGCCAAGATAAGATAGACAGGGGATGGGGTCAGCCCCAGCATTTT. Protein product: CASSQDKIDRGWGQPQHF. The V call is TRBV4-1, the J call TRBJ1-5, with 8 bases fitting TRBD1. This CDR3 is built from 18 residues. Per the germline V gene, CDR1 is MGHRA and CDR2 is YSYEKL. V was clipped by 0 bases and J by 6 bases; unmatched bases: 13.